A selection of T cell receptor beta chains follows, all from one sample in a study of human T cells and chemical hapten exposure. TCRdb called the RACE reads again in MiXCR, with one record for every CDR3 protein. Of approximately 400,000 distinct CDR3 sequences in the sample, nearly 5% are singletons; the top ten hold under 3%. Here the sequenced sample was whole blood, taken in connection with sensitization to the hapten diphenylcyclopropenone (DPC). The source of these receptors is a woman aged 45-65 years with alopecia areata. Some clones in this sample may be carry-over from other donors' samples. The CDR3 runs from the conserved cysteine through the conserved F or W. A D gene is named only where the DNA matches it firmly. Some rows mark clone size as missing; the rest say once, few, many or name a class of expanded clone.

CDR3aa: CAWSVNPAYEQYF
CDR3nt: TGTGCCTGGAGTGTAAACCCGGCCTACGAGCAGTACTTC
abundance: -
len: 13
d_gene: -
j_gene: TRBJ2-7
v_gene: TRBV30

CDR3aa: CASGQDKMANVLTF
CDR3nt: TGTGCCAGTGGACAGGACAAGATGGCCAACGTCCTGACTTTC
abundance: few
len: 14
d_gene: TRBD1
j_gene: TRBJ2-6
v_gene: TRBV19

CDR3aa: CASSQLSGGPGTDTQYF
CDR3nt: TGTGCCAGCAGCCAACTCTCGGGGGGGCCGGGCACAGATACGCAGTATTTT
abundance: many
len: 17
d_gene: TRBD2
j_gene: TRBJ2-3
v_gene: TRBV14

CDR3aa: CASSPTGGRETQYF
CDR3nt: TGCGCCAGCAGCCCGACAGGGGGAAGAGAGACCCAGTACTTC
abundance: many
len: 14
d_gene: TRBD1
j_gene: TRBJ2-5
v_gene: TRBV10-2

CDR3aa: CASDRGQDEQYF
CDR3nt: TGTGCCAGCGACAGGGGGCAGGACGAGCAGTACTTC
abundance: -
len: 12
d_gene: TRBD1
j_gene: TRBJ2-7
v_gene: TRBV7-9

CDR3aa: CSARASGSETQYF
CDR3nt: TGCAGTGCTAGGGCTAGCGGGAGTGAGACCCAGTACTTC
abundance: many
len: 13
d_gene: TRBD2
j_gene: TRBJ2-5
v_gene: TRBV20-1

CDR3aa: CASSPKRNEQFF
CDR3nt: TGTGCCAGCAGCCCTAAGCGGAATGAGCAGTTCTTC
abundance: few
len: 12
d_gene: -
j_gene: TRBJ2-1
v_gene: TRBV7-8

CDR3aa: CASSQGAVTEAFF
CDR3nt: TGTGCCAGCAGCCAAGGGGCAGTCACTGAAGCTTTCTTT
abundance: few
len: 13
d_gene: -
j_gene: TRBJ1-1
v_gene: TRBV3-1

CDR3aa: CASRASGSPPGELFF
CDR3nt: TGCGCCAGCAGGGCTAGCGGGAGTCCCCCCGGGGAGCTGTTTTTT
abundance: few
len: 15
d_gene: TRBD2
j_gene: TRBJ2-2
v_gene: TRBV5-1

CDR3aa: CASSANREPGELFF
CDR3nt: TGCGCCAGCAGTGCTAACAGGGAACCCGGGGAGCTGTTTTTT
abundance: -
len: 14
d_gene: -
j_gene: TRBJ2-2
v_gene: TRBV10-2